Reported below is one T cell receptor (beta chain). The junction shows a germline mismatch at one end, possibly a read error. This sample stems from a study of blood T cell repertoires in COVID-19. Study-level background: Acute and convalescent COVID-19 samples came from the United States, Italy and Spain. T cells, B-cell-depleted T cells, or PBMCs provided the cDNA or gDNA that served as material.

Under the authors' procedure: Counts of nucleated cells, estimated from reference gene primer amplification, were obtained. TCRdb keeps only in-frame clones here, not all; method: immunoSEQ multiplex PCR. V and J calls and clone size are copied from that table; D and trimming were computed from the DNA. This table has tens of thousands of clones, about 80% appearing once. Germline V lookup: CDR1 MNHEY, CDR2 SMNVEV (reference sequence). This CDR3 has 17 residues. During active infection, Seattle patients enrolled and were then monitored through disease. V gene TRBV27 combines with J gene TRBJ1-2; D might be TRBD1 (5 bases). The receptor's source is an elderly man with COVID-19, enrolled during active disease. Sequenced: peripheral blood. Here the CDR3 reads CASRSGGILSTRGGYAF. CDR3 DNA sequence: TGTGCCAGCAGGTCGGGGGGTATCCTATCTACGCGTGGAGGCTACGCCTTC.